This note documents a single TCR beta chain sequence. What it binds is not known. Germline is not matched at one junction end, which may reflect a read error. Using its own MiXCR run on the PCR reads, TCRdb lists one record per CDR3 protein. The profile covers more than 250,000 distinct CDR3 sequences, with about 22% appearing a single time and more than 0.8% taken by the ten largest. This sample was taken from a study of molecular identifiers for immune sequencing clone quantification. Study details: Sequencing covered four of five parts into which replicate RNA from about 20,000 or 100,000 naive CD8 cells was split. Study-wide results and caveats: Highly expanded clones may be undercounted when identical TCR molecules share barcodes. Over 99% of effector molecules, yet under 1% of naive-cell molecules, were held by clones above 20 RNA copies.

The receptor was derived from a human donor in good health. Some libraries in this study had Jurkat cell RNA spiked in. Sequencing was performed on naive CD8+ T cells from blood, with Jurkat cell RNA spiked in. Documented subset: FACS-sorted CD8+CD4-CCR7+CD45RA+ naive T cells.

The CDR3 DNA is TGTGCCAGCAGCTGCACATCAGGTACCAATCAACCCCAGCATTTT. It yields the protein CASSCTSGTNQPQHF. This rearrangement joins TRBV11-3 to TRBJ1-5, with no clear D. Germline CDR1 and CDR2: SGHNT and YENEEA. CDR3 length: 15 amino acids.